This is a list of T cell receptor beta chains from one sample in a study of shared clonotypes between healthy human individuals. Method: immunoSEQ multiplex PCR; TCRdb's copy keeps in-frame clones and lacks some. The sample lists some 490,000 clones; roughly 80% were seen once. Sequencing was carried out using PBMCs. The receptors stem from a woman between 40 and 50 years old in good health. Some clones in this sample may be carry-over from other donors' samples. Each CDR3 is given with its conserved first and last residue. The order of the fields is V gene, J gene, D gene, clone size, CDR3 protein, CDR3 DNA. A D gene is named only where the DNA matches it firmly. The size of a clone is reported for some rows only, either as once, few or many, or as a class for expanded clones.

TRBV19	TRBJ2-7	TRBD1	-	CASSTPTGRSEQYF	TGTGCCAGTAGTACCCCGACAGGGAGAAGCGAGCAGTACTTC
TRBV30	TRBJ1-2	-	-	CSTRGRITRNYGYTF	TGTTCCACTCGGGGGCGAATTACCCGTAACTATGGCTACACCTTC
TRBV10-3	TRBJ2-7	-	-	CAISESGNEQYF	TGTGCCATCAGTGAGTCAGGGAACGAGCAGTACTTC
TRBV28	TRBJ1-5	-	-	CASSIQQGFGNQPQHF	TGTGCCAGCAGTATTCAACAGGGATTTGGCAATCAGCCCCAGCATTTT
TRBV27	TRBJ2-7	-	-	CASSPSLAAGEQYF	TGTGCCAGCAGTCCTTCTCTAGCAGCGGGTGAGCAGTACTTC
TRBV30	TRBJ2-7	-	-	CAWSVLREQYF	TGTGCCTGGAGTGTACTTCGCGAGCAGTACTTC
TRBV9	TRBJ2-7	-	-	CASSVGDVGSYEQYF	TGTGCCAGCAGCGTAGGGGATGTAGGGTCCTACGAGCAGTACTTC
TRBV2	TRBJ2-7	-	-	CASSDSGVFGYEQYF	TGTGCCAGCAGTGATAGCGGTGTCTTCGGCTACGAGCAGTACTTC
TRBV7-2	TRBJ1-5	-	once	CASSEDRYQPQHF	TGTGCCAGCAGCGAAGACAGATATCAGCCCCAGCATTTT
TRBV5-1	TRBJ2-4	TRBD2	-	CASSSGLAMSIQYF	TGCGCCAGCAGCTCAGGACTAGCGATGAGCATTCAGTACTTC
TRBV28	TRBJ2-1	-	-	CASSAGVMEFF	TGTGCCAGCAGTGCAGGGGTAATGGAGTTCTTC
TRBV28	TRBJ1-5	-	-	CVSSSPPGNQPQHF	TGTGTCAGCAGTTCCCCCCCAGGGAATCAGCCCCAGCATTTT
TRBV30	TRBJ2-5	TRBD2	-	CAWSVRAGGYQETQYF	TGTGCCTGGAGTGTTCGGGCGGGAGGGTACCAAGAGACCCAGTACTTC
TRBV10-1	TRBJ2-5	-	-	CAGIRETQYF	TGCGCCGGCATCCGGGAGACCCAGTACTTC
TRBV28	TRBJ1-1	TRBD1	few	CASSRQGAGEAFF	TGTGCCAGCAGTAGACAGGGGGCGGGTGAAGCTTTCTTT
TRBV5-6	TRBJ1-5	TRBD1	-	CASSDRVGNQPQHF	TGTGCCAGTAGTGACAGGGTCGGTAACCAGCCCCAGCATTTT
TRBV30	TRBJ2-1	-	-	CAGLRQGSYNEQFF	TGTGCCGGCTTACGGCAGGGGTCTTACAATGAGCAATTCTTC
TRBV7-2	TRBJ2-2	-	-	CASSLVSRNTGELFF	TGTGCCAGCAGCTTAGTCTCCCGGAACACCGGGGAGCTGTTTTTT
TRBV15	TRBJ1-4	-	-	CATSDYTGIEFF	TGTGCCACCAGCGATTACACAGGGATAGAGTTTTTT
TRBV28	TRBJ1-2	TRBD1	-	CASSSTATGGAGSGYTF	TGTGCCAGCAGTTCGACCGCGACAGGGGGCGCTGGAAGTGGCTACACCTTC
TRBV29-1	TRBJ1-1	TRBD1	-	CSAGDSEAFF	TGCAGCGCTGGGGACAGTGAAGCTTTCTTT
TRBV29-1	TRBJ2-5	-	-	CSVDGGWGETQYF	TGCAGCGTTGACGGGGGTTGGGGAGAGACCCAGTACTTC
TRBV11-1	TRBJ1-4	TRBD1	-	CASSTGTGDEKLFF	TGTGCCAGCAGCACGGGGACAGGAGATGAAAAACTGTTTTTT
TRBV19	TRBJ1-1	-	-	CASSWQSRGNTEAFF	TGTGCCAGTAGTTGGCAGTCGCGGGGGAACACTGAAGCTTTCTTT
TRBV19	TRBJ2-2	TRBD2	-	CASSRLTSGRAVELFF	TGTGCCAGTAGTAGACTGACTAGCGGGAGGGCCGTGGAGCTGTTTTTT
TRBV13	TRBJ2-1	-	-	CASSRLGSYNEQFF	TGTGCCAGCAGCCGACTAGGATCCTACAATGAGCAGTTCTTC
TRBV5-1	TRBJ2-7	TRBD1	-	CASSSGQVYSYEQYF	TGCGCCAGCAGCTCGGGACAGGTTTACTCCTACGAGCAGTACTTC
TRBV30	TRBJ2-1	TRBD1	-	CAWSVLGQGAGKQFF	TGTGCCTGGAGTGTACTGGGACAGGGGGCCGGAAAGCAGTTCTTC
TRBV6-4	TRBJ1-1	-	-	CASSDSVGTEAFF	TGTGCCAGCAGTGACTCTGTGGGGACTGAAGCTTTCTTT
TRBV7-9	TRBJ2-3	-	-	CASSLAGQDTQYF	TGTGCCAGCAGCTTAGCGGGGCAAGATACGCAGTATTTT
TRBV7-9	TRBJ2-1	TRBD2	few	CASSLRLAGPNEQFF	TGTGCCAGCAGCTTGAGACTAGCGGGACCCAATGAGCAGTTCTTC
TRBV4-3	TRBJ2-7	-	-	CASSQDFGGPYEQYF	TGCGCCAGCAGCCAAGATTTCGGAGGGCCATACGAGCAGTACTTC
TRBV15	TRBJ2-1	TRBD2	-	CATSSTGTSEYNEQFF	TGTGCCACCAGCTCGACCGGGACTAGCGAATACAATGAGCAGTTCTTC
TRBV2	TRBJ1-2	TRBD1	-	CASTRGSYGYTF	TGTGCCAGCACCAGGGGGAGCTATGGCTACACCTTC
TRBV9	TRBJ2-2	-	-	CASSSRQASYSGELFF	TGTGCCAGCAGCAGTCGACAGGCCTCGTATTCCGGGGAGCTGTTTTTT
TRBV6-6	TRBJ2-7	TRBD1	few	CASSSDRDRFEQYF	TGTGCCAGCAGCTCAGACAGGGACCGTTTCGAGCAGTACTTC
TRBV28	TRBJ2-6	-	once	CASSVVSGANVLTF	TGTGCCAGCAGCGTAGTCTCTGGGGCCAACGTCCTGACTTTC